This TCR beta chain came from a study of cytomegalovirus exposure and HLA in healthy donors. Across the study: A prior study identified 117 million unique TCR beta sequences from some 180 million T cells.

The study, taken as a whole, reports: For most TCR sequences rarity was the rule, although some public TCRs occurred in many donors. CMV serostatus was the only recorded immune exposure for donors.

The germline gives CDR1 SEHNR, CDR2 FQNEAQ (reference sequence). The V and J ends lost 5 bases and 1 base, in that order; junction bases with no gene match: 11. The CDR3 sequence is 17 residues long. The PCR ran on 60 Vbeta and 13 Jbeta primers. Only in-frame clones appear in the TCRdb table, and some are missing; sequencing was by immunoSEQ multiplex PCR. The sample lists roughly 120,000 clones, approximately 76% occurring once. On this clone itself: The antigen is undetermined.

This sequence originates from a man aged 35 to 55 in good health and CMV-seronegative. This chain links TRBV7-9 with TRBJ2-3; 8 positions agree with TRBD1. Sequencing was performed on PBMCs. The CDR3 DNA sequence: TGTGCCAGCAGCCCTGAAATGAGGACAGGGCGCACAGATACGCAGTATTTT. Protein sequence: CASSPEMRTGRTDTQYF.